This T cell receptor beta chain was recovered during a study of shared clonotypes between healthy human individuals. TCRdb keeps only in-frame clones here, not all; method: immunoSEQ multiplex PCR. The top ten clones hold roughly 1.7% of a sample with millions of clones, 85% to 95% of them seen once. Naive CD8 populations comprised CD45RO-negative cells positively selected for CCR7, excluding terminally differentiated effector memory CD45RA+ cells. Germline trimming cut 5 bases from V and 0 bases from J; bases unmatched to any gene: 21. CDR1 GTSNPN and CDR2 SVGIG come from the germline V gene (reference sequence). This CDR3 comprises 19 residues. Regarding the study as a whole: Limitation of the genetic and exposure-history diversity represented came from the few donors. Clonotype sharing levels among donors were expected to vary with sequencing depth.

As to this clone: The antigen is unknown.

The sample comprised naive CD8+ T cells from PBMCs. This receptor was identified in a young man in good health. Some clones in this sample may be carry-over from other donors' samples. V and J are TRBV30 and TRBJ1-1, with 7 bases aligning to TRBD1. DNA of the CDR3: TGTGCCTGGGCCAAGAGGACAGGCCGGTGGGTTTTCGTGAACACTGAAGCTTTCTTT. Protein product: CAWAKRTGRWVFVNTEAFF. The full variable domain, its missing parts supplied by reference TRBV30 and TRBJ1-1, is SQTIHQWPATLVQPVGSPLSLECTVEGTSNPNLYWYRQAAGRGLQLLFYSVGIGQISSEVPQNLSASRPQDRQFILSSKKLLLSDSGFYLCAWAKRTGRWVFVNTEAFFGQGTRLTVV.